Below are 27 T cell receptor beta chains sequenced from a single sample in a study of T cells after yellow fever vaccination. One entry per CDR3 protein results from TCRdb running MiXCR on the 5' RACE reads. The table has around 500,000 distinct CDR3 sequences, roughly 22% seen once. The sample here was PBMCs, taken approximately 22 days after the first yellow fever vaccination. These TCRs come from a man between 18 and 29 years old who received the YFV17D yellow fever vaccine.

There are a few counts of this clonotype. V gene TRBV9 combines with J gene TRBJ2-1; D not resolved. CDR1 is SGDLS and CDR2 is YYNGEE in the germline V gene. Trimming stripped 4 bases from V and 10 bases from J, with 18 bases between. This CDR3 spans 14 amino acids. This chain's CDR3 is CASSPRTGFLEQFF. The CDR3 region has the DNA TGTGCCAGCAGCCCCCGGACCGGTTTTTTAGAGCAGTTCTTC.

Regarding this clonotype: The germline gene is not matched at one end of the junction; a read error may be the cause. The J gene is TRBJ2-1, the V gene TRBV5-4, with a tentative D call TRBD1 (6 bases). The CDR3 is made up of 12 amino acids. Germline CDR1 and CDR2: SGHNT and YYREEE (reference sequence). The CDR3 reads CASSLGTGPQSF. In DNA, the CDR3 is TGTGCCAGCAGCTTAGGTACAGGGCCTCAGAGCTTC.

This sequence joins TRBV6-2 or TRBV6-3 and TRBJ2-7; TRBD2 aligns across 9 bases. The junction had 9 bases not matched to a gene; V was cut back by 5 bases and J by 4 bases. This CDR3 has 15 residues. Germline CDR1 MNHEY, CDR2 SVGEGT. CDR3 sequence (DNA): TGTGCCAGCAGTACCCCCGGCGGGGGGGATTACGAGCAGTACTTC. Translated: CASSTPGGGDYEQYF.

This rearrangement joins TRBV7-9 to TRBJ2-3, with TRBD2 matching over 7 bases. The J segment lost 2 bases and the V segment lost 2 bases, leaving 4 bases of the junction unmatched. The CDR3 sequence is 15 residues long. Germline V CDR1 and CDR2: SEHNR, FQNEAQ (reference sequence). The chain's CDR3 is CASSLREGPTDTQYF. CDR3 nucleotides: TGTGCCAGCAGCTTAAGGGAGGGGCCCACAGATACGCAGTATTTT. Based on the CDR3 plus reference TRBV7-9 and TRBJ2-3, the full variable domain is DTGVSQNPRHKITKRGQNVTFRCDPISEHNRLYWYRQTLGQGPEFLTYFQNEAQLEKSRLLSDRFSAERPKGSFSTLEIQRTEQGDSAMYLCASSLREGPTDTQYFGPGTRLTVL.

This clonotype was detected only a few times. This chain joins TRBV20-1 and TRBJ1-1; TRBD1 aligns across 8 bases. In germline, CDR1 is DFQATT, CDR2 SNEGSKA (reference sequence). V was clipped by 3 bases and J by 3 bases; unmatched bases: 6. This CDR3 comprises 14 residues. The CDR3 region has the DNA TGCAGTGCTAGGGCCGGGACAGGATACACTGAAGCTTTCTTT. Its protein is CSARAGTGYTEAFF.

This clonotype was found a few times. The chain is built from TRBV4-2 and TRBJ2-4; weak D call: TRBD2 (6 bases). The V and J ends lost 6 bases and 1 base respectively, with 16 bases between them. Germline CDR1 reads LGHNA; CDR2 reads YNFKEQ. This CDR3 is 16 amino acids long. CDR3 in DNA: TGTGCCAGCAGTCCGGGGGTCGTGCCGGCCAAAAACATTCAGTACTTC. Protein: CASSPGVVPAKNIQYF.

The CDR3 bases are TGTGCCAGCAGCAAAAGGACAGTTCGATTTGAAAAACTGTTTTTT. This sequence encodes CASSKRTVRFEKLFF. The genes are TRBV7-2 and TRBJ1-4; a possible D gene is TRBD1 (6 bases). This CDR3 spans 15 amino acids. The germline CDR1 and CDR2 sequences are SGHTA and FQGNSA. V lost 5 bases and J 7 bases, leaving 17 bases between the germline ends.

This clonotype appeared a few times. The chain is built from TRBV6-2 or TRBV6-3 and TRBJ1-2, with D maybe TRBD1 (5 bases). Germline CDR1 reads MNHEY; CDR2 reads SVGEGT. The CDR3 consists of 15 residues. V dropped 0 bases and J dropped 4 bases, with 12 bases sitting between them. CDR3 DNA: TGTGCCAGCAGTTACTCCCGGGACGACTCCTATGGCTACACCTTC. Its protein is CASSYSRDDSYGYTF.

The genes are TRBV7-9 and TRBJ2-2, with D unresolved. The CDR3 runs 9 residues. V was clipped by 10 bases and J by 8 bases, with 5 bases between them. Germline-derived CDR1 and CDR2 are SEHNR and FQNEAQ (reference sequence). In DNA form, the CDR3 reads TGTGCCACCGGAGGGGAGCTGTTTTTT. Its protein is CATGGELFF.

V usage is TRBV10-2 and J usage is TRBJ2-3; 10 nucleotides align to TRBD2. Germline V lookup: CDR1 WSHSY, CDR2 SAAADI. CDR3 length: 15 amino acids. With V trimmed by 6 bases and J by 3 bases, 6 bases remained unmatched. The CDR3 DNA reads as TGCGCCAGCAGGTTTACTAGCGGGGAGACAGATACGCAGTATTTT. It specifies CASRFTSGETDTQYF.

The chain is built from TRBV4-3 and TRBJ2-7; 7 bases fit TRBD1. J was trimmed by 3 bases and V by 1 base; bases with no gene match: 6. Germline CDR1 reads LGHNA; CDR2 reads YSLEER. This CDR3 is built from 15 residues. In DNA, the CDR3 is TGCGCCAGCAGCCAAGGAGTGACAGGGCACTACGAGCAGTACTTC. Translated, it gives CASSQGVTGHYEQYF.

In its sample, this clonotype was seen many times. Germline and junction disagree at one end, which may indicate a read error. CDR3 amino acids: CASSLGIQETQYF. DNA for the CDR3: TGTGCCAGCAGTTTAGGGATCCAAGAGACCCAGTACTTC. The V gene is TRBV7-8, the J gene TRBJ2-5; D is ambiguous. The CDR3 contains 13 residues. The germline CDR1 and CDR2 sequences are SGHVS and FQNEAQ.

Concerning this clonotype: An end of the junction differs from the germline gene, which may be a read error. This sequence joins TRBV3-1 and TRBJ2-7; 8 nucleotides line up with TRBD2. The CDR3 runs to 13 residues. Germline V gene data show CDR1 as LGHDT and CDR2 as YNNKEL (reference sequence). The CDR3 nucleotides are TGTGCCAGCACCCGGACTAGCTCCCACGAGCAGTACTTC. Amino acids: CASTRTSSHEQYF.

The CDR3 is CASSEVPGGELFF. The CDR3 DNA reads TGTGCCAGCAGTGAAGTCCCCGGGGGGGAGCTGTTTTTT. The chain uses TRBV6-1 and TRBJ2-2; no clear D gene. Trimming stripped 1 base from V and 8 bases from J, with 8 bases between. This CDR3 spans 13 amino acids. Germline V gene sequence: CDR1 MNHNS, CDR2 SASEGT.

This chain joins TRBV12-3 or TRBV12-4 and TRBJ1-6; D is uncertain. The CDR3 contains 17 residues. Trimming cost V 3 bases and J 1 base, with 13 bases left between them. The CDR3 loop is CASSLGWGRSYNSPLHF. CDR3 nucleotides: TGTGCCAGCAGTTTGGGTTGGGGTCGGTCCTATAATTCACCCCTCCACTTT.

There are a few counts of this clonotype. The rearrangement joins TRBV29-1 to TRBJ2-7, with D perhaps matching TRBD1 (6 bases). CDR3 size: 13 residues. The ends were cut back, 5 bases at V and 3 bases at J, with 14 bases in the middle. Germline values: CDR1 SQVTM, CDR2 ANQGSEA. The CDR3 here is CSVSQGLDYEQYV. CDR3 nucleotides: TGCAGCGTTTCCCAGGGGTTAGACTACGAGCAGTACGTC.

This clonotype occurred a few times. V usage is TRBV15 and J usage is TRBJ2-7; D unresolved. Germline assignment: CDR1 LNHNV and CDR2 YYDKDF (reference sequence). Trimming took 5 bases from V and 0 from J, leaving 8 bases between them. The CDR3 spans 13 residues. The chain's CDR3 is CATSPARSYEQYV. The CDR3, as DNA: TGTGCCACCAGCCCCGCTCGCTCCTACGAGCAGTACGTC.

This chain uses TRBV5-1 with TRBJ2-3; 11 bases are a match to TRBD2. The V and J ends lost 4 bases and 3 bases, in that order; junction bases with no gene match: 7. The CDR3 runs 16 residues. Per germline, CDR1 SGHRS and CDR2 YFSETQ. CDR3 nucleotide sequence: TGCGCCAGCAGCGAGGCACTAGCGGGGGTGACAGATACGCAGTATTTT. Amino acids: CASSEALAGVTDTQYF.

The rearrangement joins TRBV15 to TRBJ2-6, with D uncertain. The V and J ends lost 2 bases and 3 bases respectively, with 5 bases between them. CDR1 and CDR2 from the germline V gene are LNHNV and YYDKDF (reference sequence). The CDR3 length is 14 residues. Here the CDR3 reads CATSRRVGANVLTF. Here the CDR3 DNA reads TGTGCCACCAGCAGAAGAGTTGGGGCCAACGTCCTGACTTTC. The whole variable domain, filled in from reference TRBV15 and TRBJ2-6, reads DAMVIQNPRYQVTQFGKPVTLSCSQTLNHNVMYWYQQKSSQAPKLLFHYYDKDFNNEADTPDNFQSRRPNTSFCFLDIRSPGLGDTAMYLCATSRRVGANVLTFGAGSRLTVL.

J is TRBJ2-3 and V is TRBV5-1; TRBD1 might be the D (5 bases). The CDR3 has 13 amino acids. V lost 2 bases and J lost 6, with 10 bases in between. CDR1 is SGHRS and CDR2 is YFSETQ in the germline V gene. CDR3 in amino acids: CASSFKWGDTQYF. The CDR3 DNA reads as TGCGCCAGCAGCTTTAAGTGGGGCGATACGCAGTATTTT.

This clonotype turned up a few times. The chain has TRBV9 and TRBJ1-4, with 7 nucleotides matching TRBD1. The V gene's germline CDR1 is SGDLS and CDR2 YYNGEE. Trimming took 3 bases from V and 4 from J; bases not matched to a gene: 9. The CDR3 is made up of 16 amino acids. CDR3 nucleotides: TGTGCCAGCAGCGCATGGGGGACAGCGGTTAATGAAAAACTGTTTTTT. Translation: CASSAWGTAVNEKLFF.

This clonotype was found a few times. The genes are TRBV3-1 and TRBJ1-2; D is uncertain. CDR3 length: 14 residues. V gave up 0 bases and J gave up 10 bases, with 15 bases separating them. Germline lookup yields CDR1 LGHDT and CDR2 YNNKEL (reference sequence). The CDR3: CASSQEGRQMPYTF. DNA of the CDR3: TGTGCCAGCAGCCAAGAGGGAAGGCAGATGCCCTACACCTTC.

This chain joins TRBV20-1 and TRBJ2-7; 8 bases map to TRBD1. Trimming took 0 bases from V and 8 from J; bases not matched to a gene: 3. Germline V gene lookup returns CDR1 DFQATT and CDR2 SNEGSKA (reference sequence). The CDR3 is made up of 12 amino acids. CDR3 sequence reads: CSARETGVQQYV. The CDR3 nucleotides are TGCAGTGCTAGAGAGACAGGGGTTCAGCAGTACGTC.

This clonotype has only one observation. The V and J genes are TRBV5-4 and TRBJ2-5; no definite D call. Trimming pared 2 bases from V and 2 bases from J, leaving 10 bases between. The germline V gene encodes CDR1 SGHNT and CDR2 YYREEE (reference sequence). The CDR3 runs to 14 residues. CDR3 residues: CASSLPMFQETQYF. As DNA, the CDR3 is TGTGCCAGCAGCTTACCGATGTTTCAAGAGACCCAGTACTTC.

This chain connects TRBV5-5 to TRBJ2-1; D unresolved. Trimming shortened V by 0 bases and J by 0 bases, and 16 bases separated the two germline ends. The CDR3 extends over 18 amino acids. Germline lookup yields CDR1 SGHKS and CDR2 YYEKEE (reference sequence). CDR3: CASSLAILSPSSYNEQFF. In DNA form, the CDR3 reads TGTGCCAGCAGCTTGGCTATTCTCTCCCCGAGCTCCTACAATGAGCAGTTCTTC. Using reference TRBV5-5 and TRBJ2-1 for the parts outside the CDR3, the full variable domain is DAGVTQSPTHLIKTRGQQVTLRCSPISGHKSVSWYQQVLGQGPQFIFQYYEKEERGRGNFPDRFSARQFPNYSSELNVNALLLGDSALYLCASSLAILSPSSYNEQFFGPGTRLTVL.

The sample holds a few counts of this clonotype. V and J are TRBV7-6 and TRBJ1-5; tentatively, D is TRBD1 (5 bases). Deletions cut 5 bases from V and 0 bases from J, with 20 bases between. CDR3 length equals 18 residues. Germline V gives CDR1 SGHVS, CDR2 FNYEAQ. The CDR3 DNA sequence: TGTGCCAGCAGCCCTACGCCGGCAAGGGACGGTAGCAATCAGCCCCAGCATTTT. Translating gives CASSPTPARDGSNQPQHF. The whole variable domain, filled in from reference TRBV7-6 and TRBJ1-5, reads GAGVSQSPRYKVTKRGQDVALRCDPISGHVSLYWYRQALGQGPEFLTYFNYEAQQDKSGLPNDRFSAERPEGSISTLTIQRTEQRDSAMYRCASSPTPARDGSNQPQHFGDGTRLSIL.

This clonotype was picked up many times. The chain uses TRBV4-1 and TRBJ1-2; TRBD1 aligns across 8 bases. V lost 0 bases and J lost 2; bases outside the gene matches: 5. CDR1 is MGHRA and CDR2 is YSYEKL in the germline V gene. The CDR3 is 16 amino acids. CDR3 in DNA: TGCGCCAGCAGCCAAGATCGAAGGACAGGGAACTATGGCTACACCTTC. Protein: CASSQDRRTGNYGYTF.